The 23 T cell receptor beta chains below come from one sample, sequenced in a study of cytomegalovirus exposure and HLA in healthy donors. PCR employed 60 Vbeta and 13 Jbeta primers. Using immunoSEQ multiplex PCR, the repertoire was profiled, and TCRdb retains in-frame clones only, with some absent. Here the sample spans 210,000 or so clones, over 70% being singletons. Sequenced input: PBMCs. The origin of the receptors is a woman in her sixties in good health and CMV-seropositive.

The V gene is TRBV6-5, the J gene TRBJ1-3, with 9 nucleotides matching TRBD1. The ends lost 6 bases at V and 2 bases at J; junction bases unmatched: 5. The CDR3 covers 15 residues. Germline V CDR1 and CDR2: MNHEY, SVGAGI. The chain's CDR3 is CASRTGTGTGNTIYF. The DNA of the CDR3 is TGTGCCAGCAGAACCGGGACAGGGACTGGAAACACCATATATTTT.

V usage is TRBV7-9 and J usage is TRBJ1-6; possible D gene TRBD1, 5 bases. In germline, CDR1 is SEHNR, CDR2 FQNEAQ (reference sequence). V shed 4 bases and J shed 6 bases, with 10 bases lying between them. The CDR3 covers 14 residues. The CDR3 loop reads CASSSGGGNSPLHF. In DNA form, the CDR3 reads TGTGCCAGCAGCTCTGGGGGGGGTAATTCACCCCTCCACTTT.

The chain couples TRBV18 to TRBJ2-6; 8 nucleotides agree with TRBD1. The J segment lost 4 bases and the V segment lost 1 base, leaving 9 bases of the junction unmatched. This CDR3 is 18 amino acids long. Per the germline V gene, CDR1 is KGHSH and CDR2 is LQKENI. The CDR3 DNA reads TGTGCCAGCTCACCACAAGTAGGCAGGGGGCGAGGGGCCAACGTCCTGACTTTC. Residues: CASSPQVGRGRGANVLTF.

CDR3 DNA sequence: TGCGCCAGCAGCTTGGCCAACTCTGGAAACACCATATATTTT. Translating gives CASSLANSGNTIYF. V gene TRBV5-1 combines with J gene TRBJ1-3; no definite D call. Per germline, CDR1 SGHRS and CDR2 YFSETQ. Trimming took off 0 bases at V and 0 bases at J, with 4 bases between the two ends. CDR3 length equals 14 residues.

The rearrangement uses TRBV7-2 and TRBJ1-5; 8 bases map to TRBD1. Germline CDR1 reads SGHTA; CDR2 reads FQGNSA. The CDR3 covers 14 residues. The ends lost 5 bases at V and 7 bases at J; junction bases unmatched: 7. The DNA of the CDR3 is TGTGCCAGCAGCCCCGGACAGGGACGCCAGCCCCAGCATTTT. Translation gives CASSPGQGRQPQHF.

With regard to this clone: Distinct nucleotide sequences in the sample also encode this CDR3. The rearrangement uses TRBV5-1 and TRBJ2-3; 9 nucleotides align to TRBD2. The V gene's germline CDR1 is SGHRS and CDR2 YFSETQ. The CDR3 has 15 residues. The V and J ends lost 2 bases and 4 bases, in that order; junction bases with no gene match: 5. The CDR3 nucleotides are TGCGCCAGCAGCTTCCGCGGGGGGGCATCAGATACGCAGTATTTT. This gives the protein CASSFRGGASDTQYF.

The chain links TRBV6-1 to TRBJ1-2; D unresolved. V was shortened by 4 bases and J by 5 bases, with 8 bases between the two germline ends. From germline, CDR1 is MNHNS and CDR2 SASEGT. CDR3 length: 12 residues. The CDR3, as DNA: TGTGCCAGCAGTGTTCACACATATGGCTACACCTTC. It translates to CASSVHTYGYTF.

The chain is built from TRBV4-3 and TRBJ2-1; D unresolved. CDR3 size: 13 residues. The germline V gene has CDR1 LGHNA and CDR2 YSLEER. With 4 bases removed from V and 5 bases from J, the gap between germline ends came to 9 bases. The CDR3 spells CASSPFSDNEQFF. CDR3 in DNA: TGCGCCAGCAGCCCTTTCTCGGACAATGAGCAGTTCTTC.

This clone has a handful of counts. The chain joins TRBV13 to TRBJ2-1; TRBD1 aligns across 7 bases. Per germline, CDR1 PRHDT and CDR2 FYEKMQ (reference sequence). Trimming took 7 bases from V and 9 from J; bases not matched to a gene: 18. There are 16 residues in the CDR3. The CDR3 nucleotides are TGTGCCAGCACCCCCAGACAGGGAAGGGGAAGGGGTGAGCAGTTCTTC. Translated: CASTPRQGRGRGEQFF.

The V gene is TRBV18, the J gene TRBJ2-7; 10 nucleotides line up with TRBD1. The J segment lost 3 bases and the V segment lost 1 base, leaving 3 bases of the junction unmatched. Germline CDR1 KGHSH, CDR2 LQKENI. This CDR3 contains 15 residues. The CDR3 region is CASSPQGQGIYEQYF. Here the CDR3 DNA reads TGTGCCAGCTCACCACAGGGACAGGGGATCTACGAGCAGTACTTC.

The CDR3 DNA reads as TGTGCCAGCCTAGAGGGAGCTTCGCTAGCCAAAAACATTCAGTACTTC. It specifies CASLEGASLAKNIQYF. The chain carries TRBV28 and TRBJ2-4; D perhaps matches TRBD2 (5 bases). The V end was cut by 8 bases, the J end by 0 bases, with 17 bases between. Germline assignment: CDR1 MDHEN and CDR2 SYDVKM. The CDR3 has 16 residues.

This clone turned up a few times. This CDR3 reads CASSPPGLTTDTQYF. CDR3 bases: TGTGCCAGCAGCCCTCCGGGACTAACGACAGATACGCAGTATTTT. This chain connects TRBV9 to TRBJ2-3, with 7 nucleotides matching TRBD2. CDR3 length: 15 amino acids. Germline V gene sequence: CDR1 SGDLS, CDR2 YYNGEE. V was pared by 4 bases and J by 3 bases, with 8 bases of the junction left unmatched.

The chain employs TRBV7-2 and TRBJ1-5, with D possibly matching TRBD1 (6 bases). CDR3 size: 14 residues. Deletions cut 5 bases from V and 7 bases from J, with 15 bases between. Germline CDR1 reads SGHTA; CDR2 reads FQGNSA. The CDR3 DNA is TGTGCCAGCAGCCCGCAGGGGTTGCGGCAGCCCCAGCATTTT. This codes for CASSPQGLRQPQHF.

This clone was detected once. This chain joins TRBV7-3 and TRBJ2-3, with TRBD1 matching 9 bases. The germline gives CDR1 SGHTA, CDR2 FQGTGA. The CDR3 loop spans 16 amino acids. The V segment lost 3 bases and the J segment 4 bases; nucleotides outside the gene matches: 8. CDR3 region: CASSLGTGTVADTQYF. DNA for the CDR3: TGTGCCAGCAGCTTGGGGACAGGGACGGTGGCAGATACGCAGTATTTT. The full variable domain, rest sourced from reference TRBV7-3 and TRBJ2-3, is GAGVSQTPSNKVTEKGKYVELRCDPISGHTALYWYRQSLGQGPEFLIYFQGTGAADDSGLPNDRFFAVRPEGSVSTLKIQRTERGDSAVYLCASSLGTGTVADTQYFGPGTRLTVL.

The chain employs TRBV7-2 and TRBJ2-5, with TRBD2 matching 8 bases. Germline-derived CDR1 and CDR2 are SGHTA and FQGNSA. J was trimmed by 5 bases and V by 1 base; bases with no gene match: 6. The CDR3 sequence is 15 residues long. CDR3 sequence (DNA): TGTGCCAGCAGCTTAGTAGGGGCTAGCGGGGAGACCCAGTACTTC. Residues: CASSLVGASGETQYF.

The V and J genes are TRBV7-7 and TRBJ1-4, with 8 bases lining up with TRBD1. The CDR3 contains 15 residues. With V trimmed by 5 bases and J by 4 bases, 6 bases remained unmatched. CDR1 is SSHAT, CDR2 FNYEAQ, per germline (reference sequence). CDR3 nucleotide sequence: TGTGCCAGCAGCCCAGGACAGGGCCTTAATGAAAAACTGTTTTTT. It codes for CASSPGQGLNEKLFF. The full variable domain, in which reference TRBV7-7 and TRBJ1-4 provide the parts outside the CDR3, is GAGVSQSPRYKVTKRGQDVTLRCDPISSHATLYWYQQALGQGPEFLTYFNYEAQPDKSGLPSDRFSAERPEGSISTLTIQRTEQRDSAMYRCASSPGQGLNEKLFFGSGTQLSVL.

V is TRBV2 and J is TRBJ1-3; TRBD1 aligns across 10 bases. J was trimmed by 3 bases and V by 6 bases; bases with no gene match: 5. Germline CDR1 reads SNHLY; CDR2 reads FYNNEI. This CDR3 region has 15 residues. The CDR3, as DNA: TGTGCCAGCAGGGTGGGACAGGGGAATGGAAACACCATATATTTT. Amino acids: CASRVGQGNGNTIYF.

In this sample, this clone turned up once. The V gene is TRBV5-1, the J gene TRBJ2-2, with 10 bases matching TRBD1. Germline CDR1 reads SGHRS; CDR2 reads YFSETQ. The CDR3 sequence is 16 residues long. After removal of 4 bases from V and 3 bases from J, the junction contained 6 bases not matched to a gene. This CDR3 reads CASSLGQGFDTGELFF. The CDR3 coding sequence is TGCGCCAGCAGCCTGGGACAGGGGTTCGACACCGGGGAGCTGTTTTTT.

The chain combines TRBV27 with TRBJ1-5; D is perhaps TRBD1 (5 bases). This CDR3 spans 14 amino acids. The V end lost 3 bases, the J end lost 5 bases, and 11 bases lay between the germline ends. Germline loops: CDR1 MNHEY, CDR2 SMNVEV (reference sequence). CDR3 protein: CASSFGRGYQPQHF. CDR3 coding DNA: TGTGCCAGCAGTTTTGGGCGGGGGTATCAGCCCCAGCATTTT.

The CDR3 DNA sequence: TGTGCCAGCAGCTATCTCGGACAGGGTTTGAATGAGCAGTTCTTC. Translated: CASSYLGQGLNEQFF. The chain combines TRBV7-3 with TRBJ2-1; TRBD1 aligns across 8 bases. With 4 bases clipped from V and 7 bases from J, the junction kept 9 bases outside the gene matches. From germline, CDR1 is SGHTA and CDR2 FQGTGA. This CDR3 has 15 residues. The whole variable domain, filled in from reference TRBV7-3 and TRBJ2-1, reads GAGVSQTPSNKVTEKGKYVELRCDPISGHTALYWYRQSLGQGPEFLIYFQGTGAADDSGLPNDRFFAVRPEGSVSTLKIQRTERGDSAVYLCASSYLGQGLNEQFFGPGTRLTVL.

V is TRBV14 and J is TRBJ2-7; possibly TRBD1 for D (6 bases). The CDR3 is 15 amino acids. Between the trimmed V and J ends, which lost 1 base and 2 bases, there was a span of 12 bases. CDR1 and CDR2 from the germline V gene are SGHDN and FVKESK. The CDR3 DNA follows: TGTGCCAGCAGCCAAGGGCGGACAGCGACCTACGAGCAGTACTTC. Translated: CASSQGRTATYEQYF.

The DNA for the CDR3 is TGTGCCAGCAGCGTAGCGGGAGCGGCAGATACGCAGTATTTT. It encodes CASSVAGAADTQYF. The rearrangement joins TRBV9 to TRBJ2-3; weak D call: TRBD2 (6 bases). The CDR3 is made up of 14 amino acids. The germline V and J ends were trimmed by 0 bases and 4 bases, with 9 bases remaining between them. In germline, CDR1 is SGDLS, CDR2 YYNGEE. Filled out from reference TRBV9 and TRBJ2-3, the complete variable domain reads DSGVTQTPKHLITATGQRVTLRCSPRSGDLSVYWYQQSLDQGLQFLIQYYNGEERAKGNILERFSAQQFPDLHSELNLSSLELGDSALYFCASSVAGAADTQYFGPGTRLTVL.

The chain recombines TRBV30 with TRBJ1-5, with D hard to call. The ends were cut back, 3 bases at V and 0 bases at J, with 6 bases in the middle. Germline V gene data show CDR1 as GTSNPN and CDR2 as SVGIG (reference sequence). The CDR3 contains 13 residues. CDR3 DNA sequence: TGTGCCTGGAGCCAGTCTAGCAATCAGCCCCAGCATTTT. Protein sequence: CAWSQSSNQPQHF.